This TCR beta chain was identified in a study of T cell responses to AZD1222 COVID-19 vaccine. Trimming took off 1 base at V and 5 bases at J, with 14 bases between the two ends. The CDR3 sequence is 15 residues long. Germline V gene sequence: CDR1 SGHRS, CDR2 YFSETQ. Repertoires were generated with immunoSEQ multiplex PCR, while TCRdb's copy carries only in-frame clones and drops some. The sample includes 90,000 to 120,000 clones, about nine tenths of them seen just once. The TCR comes from an adult in good health. Source: peripheral blood, taken on day 0 of AZD1222 vaccination. V gene TRBV5-1 combines with J gene TRBJ2-3; D is unclear. CDR3 loop: CASSLISSLIDTQYF. CDR3 DNA: TGCGCCAGCAGCTTGATTTCCAGCTTAATAGATACGCAGTATTTT.